Here is one T cell receptor beta chain with its context. This entry comes from a study of blood T cell repertoires in COVID-19. Study details: Researchers got acute and convalescent COVID-19 samples from the United States, Italy and Spain.

The J segment lost 2 bases and the V segment lost 6 bases, leaving 4 bases of the junction unmatched. The germline CDR1 and CDR2 sequences are SGHTA and FQGNSA. There are 14 residues in the CDR3. Clones were sequenced by immunoSEQ multiplex PCR, and TCRdb holds only the in-frame ones, with some missing. The data contain under 300,000 clones, 70% to 85% of them singletons. The source of this sequence is a man aged 40-49 years who had recovered from COVID-19. The chain couples TRBV7-2 to TRBJ2-3, with 8 bases fitting TRBD1. The sample was PBMCs or T cells enriched from blood (not recorded which). The CDR3 sequence is CASRLTGATDTQYF. As DNA, the CDR3 is TGTGCCAGCAGATTGACAGGGGCCACAGATACGCAGTATTTT.